Below, 16 T cell receptor beta chains from the same sample are listed, as sequenced in a study of blood T cell repertoires in COVID-19. Sequenced by immunoSEQ multiplex PCR; TCRdb stores in-frame clones only, minus some. The repertoire has 200,000 to 250,000 clones, under 90% of them found once; the top ten carry around 7.8%. The specimen sequenced was peripheral blood. These TCRs come from a woman at least 80 years old with COVID-19, enrolled during active disease.

The chain is built from TRBV5-1 and TRBJ2-2, with a tentative D call TRBD1 (6 bases). The V and J ends lost 4 bases and 0 bases respectively, with 10 bases between them. The CDR3 runs 15 residues. Germline V CDR1 and CDR2: SGHRS, YFSETQ. This chain's CDR3 is CASSVGQTNTGELFF. CDR3 in DNA: TGCGCCAGCAGCGTTGGACAGACGAACACCGGGGAGCTGTTTTTT. The full variable domain, rest sourced from reference TRBV5-1 and TRBJ2-2, is KAGVTQTPRYLIKTRGQQVTLSCSPISGHRSVSWYQQTPGQGLQFLFEYFSETQRNKGNFPGRFSGRQFSNSRSEMNVSTLELGDSALYLCASSVGQTNTGELFFGEGSRLTVL.

CDR3 in amino acids: CASSQSLPQPQHF. Here the CDR3 DNA reads TGCGCCAGCAGTCAATCACTCCCCCAGCCCCAGCATTTT. This rearrangement joins TRBV23-1 to TRBJ1-5, with D hard to call. TRBV23-1 falls under the ORF class, with uncertain function. Trimming pared 0 bases from V and 7 bases from J, leaving 7 bases between. This CDR3 has 13 residues.

The rearrangement uses TRBV3-1 (or the pseudogene TRBV3-2) and TRBJ1-6, with D tentatively TRBD1 (5 bases). The CDR3 is made up of 14 amino acids. The germline CDR1 and CDR2 sequences are LGHDT and YNNKEL (reference sequence). V shed 3 bases and J shed 4 bases, with 7 bases lying between them. CDR3 sequence: CASSHDSYNSPLHF. Written as DNA, the CDR3 is TGTGCCAGCAGCCATGACAGTTATAATTCACCCCTCCACTTT.

J is TRBJ1-2 and V is TRBV5-5; D call uncertain. V was trimmed by 0 bases and J by 1 base, leaving 7 bases between them. Germline V gene data show CDR1 as SGHKS and CDR2 as YYEKEE (reference sequence). The length of the CDR3 is 14 residues. The CDR3 DNA reads as TGTGCCAGCAGCTTGGAACTGGTTAACTATGGCTACACCTTC. Its translation: CASSLELVNYGYTF.

V is TRBV20-1 and J is TRBJ2-5; D might be TRBD1 (6 bases). Germline CDR1 DFQATT, CDR2 SNEGSKA (reference sequence). This CDR3 contains 12 residues. Deletions cut 5 bases from V and 4 bases from J, with 11 bases between. CDR3 coding DNA: TGCAGTGCTTGTGACAGGTCAGAGACCCAGTACTTC. This translates into CSACDRSETQYF.

V and J are TRBV6-6 and TRBJ1-5, with 10 bases fitting TRBD1. The CDR3 totals 13 residues. J was trimmed by 7 bases and V by 6 bases; bases with no gene match: 3. CDR1 MNHNY and CDR2 SVGAGI come from the germline V gene (reference sequence). The CDR3 sequence: CASRGTGAQPQHF. The CDR3, as DNA: TGTGCCAGCAGAGGGACAGGGGCCCAGCCCCAGCATTTT.

V gene TRBV6-5 combines with J gene TRBJ2-3; TRBD1 is a possible D gene (6 bases). The CDR3 runs 15 residues. CDR1 and CDR2 (germline): MNHEY, SVGAGI. V lost 4 bases, J lost 3 bases, and 14 bases lay in between. The chain's CDR3 is CASSFRGFGTDTQYF. DNA for the CDR3: TGTGCCAGCAGTTTCAGGGGTTTCGGGACAGATACGCAGTATTTT.

The rearrangement links TRBV27 to TRBJ2-7; 10 bases are shared with TRBD2. J gave up 6 bases and V 5 bases, and 13 bases lay outside the gene matches. The germline V gene has CDR1 MNHEY and CDR2 SMNVEV (reference sequence). The CDR3 covers 16 residues. In nucleotides, the CDR3 is TGTGCCAGCAGTCCGACCCCCGGGACTAGCGAACGCGAGCAGTACTTC. It is translated as CASSPTPGTSEREQYF.

This clone showed up just once. A read error may produce the germline difference seen at one junction end. The genes are TRBV4-1 and TRBJ2-5; maybe TRBD2 (7 bases). CDR3 length: 12 residues. Germline CDR1 reads MGHRA; CDR2 reads YSYEKL. Here the CDR3 DNA reads TGCGCCAGCAGCCAAGATTTAGGGGGGGAGAACTTC. Amino acid sequence: CASSQDLGGENF.

The chain carries TRBV29-1 and TRBJ1-1, with D maybe TRBD1 (6 bases). This CDR3 is built from 14 residues. Germline V CDR1 and CDR2: SQVTM, ANQGSEA. The V and J ends lost 4 bases and 3 bases respectively, with 15 bases between them. The CDR3 loop reads CSVAKGGLDTEAFF. CDR3 DNA sequence: TGCAGCGTTGCCAAGGGGGGACTAGACACTGAAGCTTTCTTT.

In this sample, this clone turned up a few times. The V gene is TRBV5-6, the J gene TRBJ2-1; D possibly corresponds to TRBD2 (5 bases). The CDR3 sequence is 17 residues long. Germline CDR1 is SGHDT and CDR2 is YYEEEE. V gave up 2 bases and J gave up 0 bases, with 15 bases separating them. The CDR3 here is CASSFGWYGDSYNEQFF. As DNA, the CDR3 is TGTGCCAGCAGCTTCGGTTGGTACGGGGACTCCTACAATGAGCAGTTCTTC.

This sequence joins TRBV2 and TRBJ1-2, with 7 bases aligning to TRBD1. There are 14 residues in the CDR3. Germline lookup yields CDR1 SNHLY and CDR2 FYNNEI. Trimming cost V 7 bases and J 2 bases; bases outside gene matches: 7. CDR3 sequence (DNA): TGTGCCAGCACCACACAGGGGAGGAACTATGGCTACACCTTC. Protein sequence: CASTTQGRNYGYTF.

This clone was recorded only once. This chain connects TRBV5-1 to TRBJ1-1; 7 bases are shared with TRBD1. Trimming took 6 bases from V and 11 from J; bases not matched to a gene: 16. Per germline, CDR1 SGHRS and CDR2 YFSETQ. The CDR3 consists of 14 residues. The CDR3 protein is CASKGQRPTGTAFF. CDR3 DNA sequence: TGCGCCAGCAAGGGACAGCGCCCTACCGGAACGGCTTTCTTT.

The chain joins TRBV29-1 to TRBJ2-7; D ambiguous. Germline-derived CDR1 and CDR2 are SQVTM and ANQGSEA. The CDR3 sequence is 11 residues long. The V gene lost 4 bases and the J gene lost 2 bases, with 6 bases spanning the gap. Written as DNA, the CDR3 is TGCAGCGTTGTCTTTACCTACGAGCAGTACTTC. It translates to CSVVFTYEQYF.

This CDR3 is CASSPQGASNQPQHF. The CDR3 region has the DNA TGTGCCAGCAGCCCACAGGGGGCGAGCAATCAGCCCCAGCATTTT. The chain uses TRBV3-1 (or the pseudogene TRBV3-2) and TRBJ1-5; 9 nucleotides agree with TRBD1. This CDR3 spans 15 amino acids. Germline assignment: CDR1 LGHDT and CDR2 YNNKEL (reference sequence). V dropped 4 bases and J dropped 1; count of bases not matched to a gene: 2.

This chain connects TRBV29-1 to TRBJ1-5, with 7 positions matching TRBD1. The germline V gene encodes CDR1 SQVTM and CDR2 ANQGSEA. CDR3 length: 16 amino acids. J was trimmed by 4 bases and V by 6 bases; bases with no gene match: 15. The CDR3 DNA reads as TGCAGCGTCGCAACGGACAGGTCTACGGGGAATCAGCCCCAGCATTTT. Its translation: CSVATDRSTGNQPQHF.